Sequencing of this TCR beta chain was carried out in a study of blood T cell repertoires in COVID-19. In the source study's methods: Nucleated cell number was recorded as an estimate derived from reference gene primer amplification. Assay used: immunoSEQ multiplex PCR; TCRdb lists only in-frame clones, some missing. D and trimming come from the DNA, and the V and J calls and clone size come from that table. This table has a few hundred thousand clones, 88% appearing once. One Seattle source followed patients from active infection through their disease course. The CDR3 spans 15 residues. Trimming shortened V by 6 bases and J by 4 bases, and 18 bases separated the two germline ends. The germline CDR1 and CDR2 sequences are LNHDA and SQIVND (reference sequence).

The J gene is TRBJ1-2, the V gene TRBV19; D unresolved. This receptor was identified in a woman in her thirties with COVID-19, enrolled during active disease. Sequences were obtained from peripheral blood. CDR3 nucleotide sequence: TGTGCCAGTAGGAACGGAGGAAGTGGGAGCTATGGCTACACCTTC. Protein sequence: CASRNGGSGSYGYTF.